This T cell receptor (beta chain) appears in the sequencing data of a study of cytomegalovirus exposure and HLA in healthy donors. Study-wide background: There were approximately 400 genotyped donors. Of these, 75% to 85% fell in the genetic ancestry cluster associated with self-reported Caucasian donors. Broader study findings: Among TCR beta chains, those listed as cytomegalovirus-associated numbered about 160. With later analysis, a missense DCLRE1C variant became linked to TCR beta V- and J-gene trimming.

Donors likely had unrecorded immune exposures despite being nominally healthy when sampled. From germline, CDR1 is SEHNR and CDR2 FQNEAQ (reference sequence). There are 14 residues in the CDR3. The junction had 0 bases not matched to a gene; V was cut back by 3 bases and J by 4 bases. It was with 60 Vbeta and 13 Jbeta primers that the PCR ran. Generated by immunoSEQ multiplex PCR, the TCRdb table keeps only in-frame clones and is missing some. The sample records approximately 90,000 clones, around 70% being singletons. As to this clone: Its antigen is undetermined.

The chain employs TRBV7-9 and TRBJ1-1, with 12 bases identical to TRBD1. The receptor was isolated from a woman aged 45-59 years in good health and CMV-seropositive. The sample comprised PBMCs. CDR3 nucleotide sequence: TGTGCCAGCAGCTTGGGACAGGGGGCCACTGAAGCTTTCTTT. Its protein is CASSLGQGATEAFF.